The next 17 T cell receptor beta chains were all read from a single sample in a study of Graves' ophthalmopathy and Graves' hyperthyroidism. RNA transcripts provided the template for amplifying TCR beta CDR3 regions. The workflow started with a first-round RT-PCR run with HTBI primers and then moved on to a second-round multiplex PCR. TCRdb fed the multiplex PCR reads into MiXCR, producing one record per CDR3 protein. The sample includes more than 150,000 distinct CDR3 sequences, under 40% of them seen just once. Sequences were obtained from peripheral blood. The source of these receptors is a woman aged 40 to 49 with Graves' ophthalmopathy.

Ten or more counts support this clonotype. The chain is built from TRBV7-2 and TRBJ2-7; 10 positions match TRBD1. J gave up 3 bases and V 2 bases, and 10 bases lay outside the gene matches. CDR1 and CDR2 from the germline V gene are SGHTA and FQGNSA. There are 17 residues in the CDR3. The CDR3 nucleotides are TGTGCCAGCAGCTTAAGAGGGACAGGGGCCCCCCTCTACGAGCAGTACTTC. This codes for CASSLRGTGAPLYEQYF.

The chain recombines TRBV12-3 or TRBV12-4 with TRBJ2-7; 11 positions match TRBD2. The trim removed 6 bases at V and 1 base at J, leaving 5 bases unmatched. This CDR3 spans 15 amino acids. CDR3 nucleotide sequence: TGTGCCAGCAGACAACGACTAGCGGGGTCCTACGAGCAGTACTTC. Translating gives CASRQRLAGSYEQYF.

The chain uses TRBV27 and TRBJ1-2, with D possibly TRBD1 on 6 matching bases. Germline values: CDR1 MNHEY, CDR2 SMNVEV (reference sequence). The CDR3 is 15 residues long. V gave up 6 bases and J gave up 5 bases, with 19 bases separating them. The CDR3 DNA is TGTGCCAGCAGCTCCCTATATAGACAGGAGTATGGCTACACCTTC. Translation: CASSSLYRQEYGYTF.

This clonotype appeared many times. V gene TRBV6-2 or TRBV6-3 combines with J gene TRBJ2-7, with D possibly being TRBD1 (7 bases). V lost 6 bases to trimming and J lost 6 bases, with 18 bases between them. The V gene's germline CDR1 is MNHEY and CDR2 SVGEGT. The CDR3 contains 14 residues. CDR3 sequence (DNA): TGTGCCAGCAGAAGACAGGGAGGTGGTCGCGAGCAGTACTTC. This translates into CASRRQGGGREQYF.

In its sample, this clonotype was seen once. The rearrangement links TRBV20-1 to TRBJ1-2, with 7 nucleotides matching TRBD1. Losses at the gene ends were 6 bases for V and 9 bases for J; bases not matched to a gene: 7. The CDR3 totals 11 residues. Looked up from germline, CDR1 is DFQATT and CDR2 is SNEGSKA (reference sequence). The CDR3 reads CSAFTGASYTF. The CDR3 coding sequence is TGCAGTGCGTTCACAGGGGCTAGCTACACCTTC.

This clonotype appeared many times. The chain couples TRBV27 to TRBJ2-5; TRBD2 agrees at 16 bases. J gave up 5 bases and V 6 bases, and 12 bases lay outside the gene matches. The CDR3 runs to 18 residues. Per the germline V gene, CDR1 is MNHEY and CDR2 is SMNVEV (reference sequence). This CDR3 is CASRGTSGRAWNLETQYF. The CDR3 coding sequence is TGTGCCAGCAGAGGGACTAGCGGGAGGGCCTGGAATTTGGAGACCCAGTACTTC.

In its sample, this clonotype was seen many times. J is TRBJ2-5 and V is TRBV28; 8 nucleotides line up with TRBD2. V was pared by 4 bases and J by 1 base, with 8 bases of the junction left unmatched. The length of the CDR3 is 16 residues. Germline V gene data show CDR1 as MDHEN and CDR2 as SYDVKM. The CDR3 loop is CASSSIVAGPQETQYF. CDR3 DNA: TGTGCCAGCAGTTCTATTGTAGCGGGGCCCCAAGAGACCCAGTACTTC.

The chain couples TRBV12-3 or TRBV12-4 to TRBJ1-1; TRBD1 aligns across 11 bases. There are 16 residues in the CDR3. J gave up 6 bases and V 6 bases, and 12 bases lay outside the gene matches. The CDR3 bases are TGTGCCAGCAGCCGGACAGGGGGCCGATTCGGCGCTGAAGCTTTCTTT. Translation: CASSRTGGRFGAEAFF.

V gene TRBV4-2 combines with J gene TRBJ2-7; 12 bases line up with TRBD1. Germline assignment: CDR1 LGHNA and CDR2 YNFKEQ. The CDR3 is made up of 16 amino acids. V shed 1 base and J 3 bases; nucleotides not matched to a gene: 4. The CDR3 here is CASSQVGTGGRYEQYF. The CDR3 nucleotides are TGTGCCAGCAGCCAAGTTGGGACAGGGGGCCGCTACGAGCAGTACTTC.

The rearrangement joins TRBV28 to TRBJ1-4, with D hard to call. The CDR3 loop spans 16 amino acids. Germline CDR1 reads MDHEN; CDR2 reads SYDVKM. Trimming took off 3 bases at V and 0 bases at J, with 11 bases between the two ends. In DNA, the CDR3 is TGTGCCAGCAGTTTCCCCGGGCACGCAACTAATGAAAAACTGTTTTTT. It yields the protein CASSFPGHATNEKLFF.

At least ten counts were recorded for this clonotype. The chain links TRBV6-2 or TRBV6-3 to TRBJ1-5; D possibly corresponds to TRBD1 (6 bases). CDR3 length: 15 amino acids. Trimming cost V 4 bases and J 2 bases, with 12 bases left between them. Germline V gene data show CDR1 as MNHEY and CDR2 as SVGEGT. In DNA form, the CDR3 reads TGTGCCAGCAGTTCGGGGGCTTGGGGCAATCAGCCCCAGCATTTT. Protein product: CASSSGAWGNQPQHF.

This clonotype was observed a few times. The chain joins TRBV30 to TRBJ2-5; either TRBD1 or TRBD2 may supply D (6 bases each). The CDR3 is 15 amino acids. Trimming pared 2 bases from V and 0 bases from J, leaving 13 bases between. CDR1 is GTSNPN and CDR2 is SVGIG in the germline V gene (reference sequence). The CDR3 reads CAWSPKRGDQETQYF. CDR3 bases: TGTGCCTGGAGTCCGAAAAGGGGGGACCAAGAGACCCAGTACTTC.

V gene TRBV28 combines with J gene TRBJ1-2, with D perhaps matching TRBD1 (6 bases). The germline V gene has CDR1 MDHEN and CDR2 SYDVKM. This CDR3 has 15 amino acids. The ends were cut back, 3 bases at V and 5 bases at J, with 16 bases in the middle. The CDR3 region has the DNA TGTGCCAGCAGTTTGGGAACAGGGAGTTTTTATGGCTACACCTTC. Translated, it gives CASSLGTGSFYGYTF.

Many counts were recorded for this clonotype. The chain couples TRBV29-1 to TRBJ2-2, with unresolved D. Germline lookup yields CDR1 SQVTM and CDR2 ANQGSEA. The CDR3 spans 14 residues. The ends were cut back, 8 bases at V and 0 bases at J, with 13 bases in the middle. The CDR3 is CSFYNSPNTGELFF. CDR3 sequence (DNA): TGCAGCTTCTATAACAGTCCGAACACCGGGGAGCTGTTTTTT.

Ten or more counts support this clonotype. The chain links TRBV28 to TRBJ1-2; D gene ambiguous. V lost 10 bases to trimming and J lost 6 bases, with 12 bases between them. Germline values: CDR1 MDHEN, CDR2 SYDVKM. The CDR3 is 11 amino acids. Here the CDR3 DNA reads TGTGCCACGATCGGGGTTGATGGCTACACCTTC. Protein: CATIGVDGYTF.

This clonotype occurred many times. CDR3 loop: CASRDTGRVSNQPQHF. CDR3 sequence (DNA): TGTGCCAGCAGGGATACGGGACGGGTTAGCAATCAGCCCCAGCATTTT. The chain recombines TRBV28 with TRBJ1-5, with D maybe TRBD1 (5 bases). Trimming pared 6 bases from V and 0 bases from J, leaving 15 bases between. This CDR3 comprises 16 residues. Germline-derived CDR1 and CDR2 are MDHEN and SYDVKM.

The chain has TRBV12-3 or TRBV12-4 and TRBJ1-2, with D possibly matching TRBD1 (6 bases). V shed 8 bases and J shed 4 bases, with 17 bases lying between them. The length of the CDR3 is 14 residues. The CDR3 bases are TGTGCCAGCCGAAGGACAGCATCAGTCTATGGCTACACCTTC. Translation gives CASRRTASVYGYTF.